The 31 T cell receptor beta chains in this list originate from one sample, sequenced in a study of blood T cell repertoires in COVID-19. The assay was immunoSEQ multiplex PCR, and TCRdb's table has in-frame clones only and misses some. Here the sample spans about 250,000 clones, around 87% being singletons. The sequenced sample consisted of PBMCs or T cells enriched from blood (not recorded which). The receptors come from a woman aged 18-29 years who had recovered from COVID-19.

This clone has just a few counts. The chain recombines TRBV4-2 with TRBJ2-3; 8 bases align to TRBD2. The CDR3 is 16 residues long. V lost 0 bases, J lost 6 bases, and 8 bases stayed unmatched. Germline V gives CDR1 LGHNA, CDR2 YNFKEQ. The CDR3 coding sequence is TGTGCCAGCAGCCAAGATGCCAGCGGGGGACCGGATACGCAGTATTTT. Its protein product is CASSQDASGGPDTQYF.

The J gene is TRBJ1-2, the V gene TRBV29-1; tentatively, D is TRBD1 (6 bases). The germline gives CDR1 SQVTM, CDR2 ANQGSEA. Trimming took 7 bases from V and 4 from J, leaving 13 bases between them. The CDR3 covers 12 residues. CDR3: CSAGGQSYGYTF. Written as DNA, the CDR3 is TGCAGCGCCGGAGGACAGAGCTATGGCTACACCTTC.

The J gene is TRBJ2-7, the V gene TRBV5-6, with a possible D match to TRBD1 (6 bases). The CDR3 extends over 13 amino acids. Germline V gene lookup returns CDR1 SGHDT and CDR2 YYEEEE. V was trimmed by 3 bases and J by 2 bases, leaving 9 bases between them. CDR3 in DNA: TGTGCCAGCAGCTACAGGGTTCCCTACGAGCAGTACTTC. This encodes CASSYRVPYEQYF.

The count of this clone is one. The genes are TRBV19 and TRBJ1-2, with 7 bases that match TRBD1. The V segment lost 6 bases and the J segment 6 bases; nucleotides outside the gene matches: 10. This CDR3 has 14 residues. Germline assignment: CDR1 LNHDA and CDR2 SQIVND (reference sequence). The DNA for the CDR3 is TGTGCCAGTAGAGACTGGCAGGGGGAAAATGGCTACACCTTC. Translating it yields CASRDWQGENGYTF.

The J gene is TRBJ1-5, the V gene TRBV19; 7 bases are shared with TRBD1. Germline V gene lookup returns CDR1 LNHDA and CDR2 SQIVND (reference sequence). The CDR3 contains 13 residues. V dropped 5 bases and J dropped 7; count of bases not matched to a gene: 5. CDR3: CASSSDRAQPQHF. CDR3 bases: TGTGCCAGTAGTTCCGACAGGGCCCAGCCCCAGCATTTT.

Regarding this clone: A much bigger clone sits one base away, suggesting this may be a read error. V and J are TRBV14 and TRBJ1-2; 7 nucleotides agree with TRBD1. Germline V gene sequence: CDR1 SGHDN, CDR2 FVKESK. The CDR3 totals 13 residues. With 1 base clipped from V and 4 bases from J, the junction kept 0 bases outside the gene matches. CDR3 nucleotide sequence: TGTGCCAGCAGCCAAGGACAGGGCTATGGCTACACCTTC. Translated: CASSQGQGYGYTF.

The V and J genes are TRBV11-2 and TRBJ2-3, with 8 bases fitting TRBD2. The CDR3 runs 15 residues. Trimming took 4 bases from V and 7 from J; bases not matched to a gene: 10. CDR1 and CDR2 from the germline V gene are SGHAT and FQNNGV. The DNA of the CDR3 is TGTGCCAGCAGCTCCCCCGGGGGGGCGGGAAATACGCAGTATTTT. Translated, it gives CASSSPGGAGNTQYF.

This clone was recorded a few times. This chain joins TRBV5-1 and TRBJ2-3; no clear D. V was pared by 0 bases and J by 1 base, with 12 bases between. There are 16 residues in the CDR3. Looked up from germline, CDR1 is SGHRS and CDR2 is YFSETQ. The chain's CDR3 is CASSLAINPGTDTQYF. Here the CDR3 DNA reads TGCGCCAGCAGCTTGGCCATAAATCCGGGCACAGATACGCAGTATTTT.

V gene TRBV6-5 combines with J gene TRBJ1-1, with D perhaps matching TRBD1 (6 bases). The CDR3 totals 14 residues. Trimming cost V 8 bases and J 4 bases, with 17 bases left between them. CDR1 is MNHEY, CDR2 SVGAGI, per germline. DNA for the CDR3: TGTGCCAGCCGTACTCAGGGGTACGGCACTGAAGCTTTCTTT. It codes for CASRTQGYGTEAFF.

This clone was recorded once. This chain joins TRBV7-9 and TRBJ2-7; 7 positions agree with TRBD2. CDR1 and CDR2 from the germline V gene are SEHNR and FQNEAQ (reference sequence). V was clipped by 0 bases and J by 0 bases; unmatched bases: 5. This CDR3 comprises 16 residues. CDR3 sequence reads: CASSLASGESSYEQYF. Written as DNA, the CDR3 is TGTGCCAGCAGCTTAGCAAGCGGGGAAAGCTCCTACGAGCAGTACTTC.

This chain joins TRBV19 and TRBJ2-1, with D perhaps matching TRBD1 (5 bases). CDR1 LNHDA and CDR2 SQIVND come from the germline V gene (reference sequence). CDR3 size: 14 residues. With 3 bases removed from V and 2 bases from J, the gap between germline ends came to 8 bases. CDR3 region: CASSMGQAYNEQFF. CDR3 in DNA: TGTGCCAGTAGTATGGGGCAGGCCTACAATGAGCAGTTCTTC.

The table lists this clone with a few counts. This rearrangement joins TRBV5-4 to TRBJ1-2; 10 bases are shared with TRBD1. Germline loops: CDR1 SGHNT, CDR2 YYREEE (reference sequence). The CDR3 totals 15 residues. The V and J ends lost 5 bases and 4 bases, in that order; junction bases with no gene match: 8. CDR3 residues: CASSLGTGESYGYTF. The CDR3 DNA reads as TGTGCCAGCAGTCTGGGGACAGGGGAGAGCTATGGCTACACCTTC.

The chain combines TRBV7-6 with TRBJ1-4, with D possibly matching TRBD1 (5 bases). The germline CDR1 and CDR2 sequences are SGHVS and FNYEAQ. With 5 bases removed from V and 0 bases from J, the gap between germline ends came to 13 bases. The length of the CDR3 is 16 residues. The DNA for the CDR3 is TGTGCCAGCAGCCCCGTCAGGGCTGCAACTAATGAAAAACTGTTTTTT. It codes for CASSPVRAATNEKLFF.

The sample holds one count of this clone. As DNA, the CDR3 is TGTGCCAGCAGCGACCCTCACAGGGGGAGCGATGGCTACACCTTC. Translated, it gives CASSDPHRGSDGYTF. The chain links TRBV9 to TRBJ1-2; 8 bases map to TRBD1. The V gene end was trimmed by 3 bases and the J gene end by 6 bases; junction bases not matched to a gene: 10. Germline V gene sequence: CDR1 SGDLS, CDR2 YYNGEE. The CDR3 is 15 amino acids.

The gene calls are TRBV11-2 and TRBJ1-2, with 8 bases identical to TRBD1. Trimming cost V 5 bases and J 4 bases; bases outside gene matches: 12. The CDR3 contains 16 residues. CDR1 and CDR2 from the germline V gene are SGHAT and FQNNGV. The CDR3, as DNA: TGTGCCAGCAGCCGATCAAATACCGACAGGGGCTATGGCTACACCTTC. Protein: CASSRSNTDRGYGYTF.

J is TRBJ1-1 and V is TRBV7-3, with D uncertain. Trimming cost V 2 bases and J 0 bases, with 10 bases left between them. The germline V gene encodes CDR1 SGHTA and CDR2 FQGTGA. This CDR3 spans 15 amino acids. CDR3 in DNA: TGTGCCAGCAGCTTATCCCGGGGAATGAACACTGAAGCTTTCTTT. It codes for CASSLSRGMNTEAFF.

The chain carries TRBV10-1 and TRBJ1-6, with 7 bases lining up with TRBD1. CDR1 WNHNN and CDR2 SYGVQD come from the germline V gene (reference sequence). Trimming at V came to 6 bases and at J to 10 bases, leaving 9 bases not matched to a gene. The CDR3 is made up of 14 amino acids. CDR3 protein: CASSAGQRYSPLHF. DNA for the CDR3: TGCGCCAGCAGCGCGGGACAGAGATACTCACCCCTCCACTTT.

Concerning this clone: Compared with germline, one end of the junction differs, possibly owing to a read error. For the CDR3, the DNA is TGTGCCAGTAGTTCCCGGGACTTCTACGAACAGTACTTC. It is translated as CASSSRDFYEQYF. This chain joins TRBV19 and TRBJ2-7; perhaps TRBD2 as D (6 bases). Germline CDR1 and CDR2: LNHDA and SQIVND (reference sequence). There are 13 residues in the CDR3.

V usage is TRBV6-5 and J usage is TRBJ1-2; D gene ambiguous. Germline CDR1 and CDR2: MNHEY and SVGAGI. V lost 2 bases to trimming and J lost 6 bases, with 16 bases between them. The CDR3 is made up of 15 amino acids. CDR3 nucleotides: TGTGCCAGCAGTTACGGGGAGGAGGGAATGGATGGCTACACCTTC. It yields the protein CASSYGEEGMDGYTF.

This clone has more than one count but fewer than ten. The genes are TRBV7-9 and TRBJ2-7, with D perhaps TRBD2 (6 bases). There are 15 residues in the CDR3. From germline, CDR1 is SEHNR and CDR2 FQNEAQ (reference sequence). Trimming removed 4 bases at V and 3 bases at J, with 16 bases between. The CDR3 DNA reads TGTGCCAGCAGCTCTAGGGACTTTCAACGCTACGAGCAGTACTTC. Its protein product is CASSSRDFQRYEQYF.

The table lists this clone with a count of one. The chain has TRBV7-2 and TRBJ1-5, with 10 bases lining up with TRBD1. The CDR3 loop spans 14 amino acids. Germline V CDR1 and CDR2: SGHTA, FQGNSA. The V gene end was trimmed by 4 bases and the J gene end by 6 bases; junction bases not matched to a gene: 3. The CDR3 bases are TGTGCCAGCAGCTGGGGACAGGGGCTTCAGCCCCAGCATTTT. Its translation is CASSWGQGLQPQHF.

The chain is built from TRBV5-4 and TRBJ1-4, with 7 bases that match TRBD1. V gave up 3 bases and J gave up 2 bases; unmatched junction bases: 4. Looked up from germline, CDR1 is SGHNT and CDR2 is YYREEE (reference sequence). The CDR3 sequence is 15 residues long. The CDR3 sequence is CASSSQQGTNEKLFF. CDR3 nucleotides: TGTGCCAGCAGCTCCCAACAGGGGACTAATGAAAAACTGTTTTTT.

V gene TRBV7-8 combines with J gene TRBJ1-1; D perhaps matches TRBD1 (6 bases). The CDR3 loop spans 14 amino acids. Trimming stripped 7 bases from V and 2 bases from J, with 14 bases between. Germline CDR1 and CDR2: SGHVS and FQNEAQ. CDR3 amino acids: CASTPGHDNTEAFF. The CDR3 DNA reads as TGTGCCAGCACCCCGGGACATGATAACACTGAAGCTTTCTTT.

V is TRBV20-1 and J is TRBJ2-7; weak D call: TRBD1 (6 bases). This CDR3 contains 15 residues. Germline CDR1 and CDR2: DFQATT and SNEGSKA (reference sequence). Deletions cut 3 bases from V and 0 bases from J, with 15 bases between. The CDR3 nucleotides are TGCAGTGCTAGTGCCGGGACACAGAGCTCCTACGAGCAGTACTTC. Protein product: CSASAGTQSSYEQYF.

V is TRBV7-3 and J is TRBJ2-1, with 8 bases matching TRBD2. V shed 2 bases and J 6 bases; nucleotides not matched to a gene: 6. The CDR3 runs to 15 residues. CDR1 is SGHTA and CDR2 is FQGTGA in the germline V gene. CDR3 protein: CASSLGSGGPNEQFF. CDR3 DNA sequence: TGTGCCAGCAGCTTAGGGAGCGGGGGTCCCAATGAGCAGTTCTTC.

The V and J genes are TRBV5-1 and TRBJ1-4; 9 bases map to TRBD1. The CDR3 runs 14 residues. The germline V gene has CDR1 SGHRS and CDR2 YFSETQ. V trimming: 4 bases; J trimming: 7 bases; junction bases outside the gene matches: 5. The CDR3, as DNA: TGCGCCAGCAGCGTGGGACAGGGAGGTGAAAAACTGTTTTTT. Translated, it gives CASSVGQGGEKLFF.

This clone has just one count. CDR3 amino acids: CASSLGQAANYGYTF. CDR3 DNA: TGTGCCAGCAGTCTTGGACAGGCTGCTAACTATGGCTACACCTTC. This rearrangement joins TRBV6-6 to TRBJ1-2, with TRBD1 matching over 7 bases. J was trimmed by 0 bases and V by 5 bases; bases with no gene match: 6. CDR1 is MNHNY and CDR2 is SVGAGI in the germline V gene (reference sequence). CDR3 size: 15 residues.

The chain couples TRBV25-1 to TRBJ1-4, with 10 bases identical to TRBD1. The CDR3 consists of 15 residues. V shed 4 bases, J shed 5 bases, and the junction held 4 bases outside the gene matches. Per the germline V gene, CDR1 is MGHDK and CDR2 is SYGVNS. The chain's CDR3 is CASSGDRGQNEKLFF. The CDR3 DNA is TGTGCCAGCAGTGGTGACAGGGGGCAAAATGAAAAACTGTTTTTT.

This clone has only one observation. The chain is built from TRBV7-2 and TRBJ1-5, with 11 positions matching TRBD1. With 5 bases clipped from V and 6 bases from J, the junction kept 6 bases outside the gene matches. Per germline, CDR1 SGHTA and CDR2 FQGNSA. The CDR3 is made up of 15 amino acids. CDR3 amino acids: CASSIGTGGGQPQHF. The CDR3 DNA follows: TGTGCCAGCAGCATAGGGACAGGGGGGGGTCAGCCCCAGCATTTT.

In this sample, this clone turned up once. The rearrangement joins TRBV5-5 to TRBJ2-3; no clear D. With 7 bases removed from V and 0 bases from J, the gap between germline ends came to 12 bases. Germline V gene data show CDR1 as SGHKS and CDR2 as YYEKEE (reference sequence). The CDR3 totals 14 residues. CDR3 in amino acids: CASRSEPSTDTQYF. The CDR3, as DNA: TGTGCCAGCCGTTCCGAGCCCAGCACAGATACGCAGTATTTT. The full variable domain, in which reference TRBV5-5 and TRBJ2-3 provide the parts outside the CDR3, is DAGVTQSPTHLIKTRGQQVTLRCSPISGHKSVSWYQQVLGQGPQFIFQYYEKEERGRGNFPDRFSARQFPNYSSELNVNALLLGDSALYLCASRSEPSTDTQYFGPGTRLTVL.

The chain employs TRBV27 and TRBJ2-5, with D maybe TRBD1 (6 bases). This CDR3 contains 16 residues. The germline gives CDR1 MNHEY, CDR2 SMNVEV (reference sequence). V gave up 6 bases and J gave up 3 bases, with 20 bases separating them. CDR3 amino acids: CASRSGTPIEKETQYF. The CDR3 DNA follows: TGTGCCAGCAGATCTGGGACACCCATAGAGAAAGAGACCCAGTACTTC.